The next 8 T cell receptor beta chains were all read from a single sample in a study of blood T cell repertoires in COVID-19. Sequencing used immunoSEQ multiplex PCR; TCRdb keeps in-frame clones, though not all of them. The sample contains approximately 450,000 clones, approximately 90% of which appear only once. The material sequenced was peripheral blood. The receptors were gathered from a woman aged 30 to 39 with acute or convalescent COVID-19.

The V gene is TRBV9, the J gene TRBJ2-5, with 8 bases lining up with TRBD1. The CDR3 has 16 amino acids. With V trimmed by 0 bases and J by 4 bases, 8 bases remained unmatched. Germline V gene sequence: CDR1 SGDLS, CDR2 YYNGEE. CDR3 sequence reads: CASSVGRGLLLETQYF. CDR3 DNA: TGTGCCAGCAGCGTAGGCAGGGGGCTTTTGTTAGAGACCCAGTACTTC.

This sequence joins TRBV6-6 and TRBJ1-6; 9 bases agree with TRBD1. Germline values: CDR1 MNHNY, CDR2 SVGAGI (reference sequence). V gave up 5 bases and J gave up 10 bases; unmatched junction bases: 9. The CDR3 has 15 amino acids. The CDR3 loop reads CASSGWTGVGSPLHF. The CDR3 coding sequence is TGTGCCAGCAGTGGGTGGACAGGGGTAGGCTCACCCCTCCACTTT.

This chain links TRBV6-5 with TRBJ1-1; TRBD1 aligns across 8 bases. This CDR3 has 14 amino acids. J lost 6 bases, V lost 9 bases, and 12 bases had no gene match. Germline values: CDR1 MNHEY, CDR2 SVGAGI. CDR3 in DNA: TGTGCCAGTATGACAACAGGGGGATCCTCTGAAGCTTTCTTT. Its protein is CASMTTGGSSEAFF.

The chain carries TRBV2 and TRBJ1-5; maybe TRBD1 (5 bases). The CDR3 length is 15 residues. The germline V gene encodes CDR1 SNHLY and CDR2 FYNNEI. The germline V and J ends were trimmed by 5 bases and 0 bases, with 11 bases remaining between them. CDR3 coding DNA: TGTGCCAGCAGTAAAGACAGTAATAGCAATCAGCCCCAGCATTTT. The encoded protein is CASSKDSNSNQPQHF.

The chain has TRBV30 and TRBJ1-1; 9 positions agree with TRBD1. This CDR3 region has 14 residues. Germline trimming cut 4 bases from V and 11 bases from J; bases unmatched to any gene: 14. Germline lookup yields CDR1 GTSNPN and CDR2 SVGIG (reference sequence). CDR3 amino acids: CAWNRDRDVIRAFF. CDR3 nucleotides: TGTGCCTGGAATAGGGACAGGGACGTTATTAGGGCTTTCTTT.

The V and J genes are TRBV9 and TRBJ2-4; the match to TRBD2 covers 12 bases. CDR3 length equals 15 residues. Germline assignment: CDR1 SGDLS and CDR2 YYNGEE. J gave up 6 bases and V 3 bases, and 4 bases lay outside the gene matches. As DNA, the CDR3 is TGTGCCAGCAGCGCTGAACTAGCGGGGGGAAACATTCAGTACTTC. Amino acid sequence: CASSAELAGGNIQYF.

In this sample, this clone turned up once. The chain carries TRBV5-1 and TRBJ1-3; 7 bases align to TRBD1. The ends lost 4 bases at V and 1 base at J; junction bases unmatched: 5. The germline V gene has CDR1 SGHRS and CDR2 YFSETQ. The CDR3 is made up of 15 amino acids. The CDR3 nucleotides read TGCGCCAGCAGCCACGACAGGGTGTCTGGAAACACCATATATTTT. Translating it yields CASSHDRVSGNTIYF.

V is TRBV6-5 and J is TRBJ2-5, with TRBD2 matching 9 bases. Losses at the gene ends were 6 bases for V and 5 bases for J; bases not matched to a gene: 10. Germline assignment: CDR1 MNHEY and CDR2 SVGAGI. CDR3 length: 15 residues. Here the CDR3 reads CASRSSGGLGETQYF. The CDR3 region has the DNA TGTGCCAGCAGGTCAAGCGGGGGGCTGGGGGAGACCCAGTACTTC.